These 30 T cell receptor beta chains were sequenced from one sample in a study of OX40 agonist ivuxolimab in advanced cancers. Assay used: immunoSEQ multiplex PCR; TCRdb lists only in-frame clones, some missing. The table has 45,000 to 55,000 clones, 85% to 95% seen once. Sequences were derived from CD4+ or CD8+ T cells sorted from blood, sampled in a trial of the OX40 agonist ivuxolimab. The receptor source for this set is an adult with an advanced solid tumor such as melanoma, head and neck, liver or kidney cancer.

The chain employs TRBV11-2 and TRBJ1-5; 10 bases map to TRBD1. V was clipped by 1 base and J by 0 bases; unmatched bases: 9. CDR3 length: 19 amino acids. The germline gives CDR1 SGHAT, CDR2 FQNNGV. For the CDR3, the DNA is TGTGCCAGCAGCTTAGGTCGGACAGGGGGGCAAGGTAGCAATCAGCCCCAGCATTTT. This translates into CASSLGRTGGQGSNQPQHF.

The rearrangement uses TRBV9 and TRBJ1-1; D gene unclear. This CDR3 has 13 residues. Looked up from germline, CDR1 is SGDLS and CDR2 is YYNGEE. Trimming took 0 bases from V and 5 from J, leaving 8 bases between them. CDR3 coding DNA: TGTGCCAGCAGCGTAGGTTCTGGGACTGAAGCTTTCTTT. Residues: CASSVGSGTEAFF.

The rearrangement uses TRBV20-1 and TRBJ1-2; no clear D gene. Germline V gene sequence: CDR1 DFQATT, CDR2 SNEGSKA (reference sequence). The V end lost 5 bases, the J end lost 4 bases, and 5 bases lay between the germline ends. There are 10 residues in the CDR3. The CDR3 DNA follows: TGCAGTGCTCTAGTCTATGGCTACACCTTC. Translating gives CSALVYGYTF.

The chain has TRBV5-1 and TRBJ2-7; tentative D call: TRBD2 (6 bases). The CDR3 loop spans 14 amino acids. Germline V CDR1 and CDR2: SGHRS, YFSETQ. V lost 0 bases and J 3 bases, leaving 10 bases between the germline ends. CDR3 region: CASSLAGTGYEQYF. CDR3 nucleotides: TGCGCCAGCAGCTTGGCAGGGACTGGCTACGAGCAGTACTTC.

This sequence joins TRBV6-5 and TRBJ2-2, with 7 bases that match TRBD2. This CDR3 has 16 amino acids. The germline V gene encodes CDR1 MNHEY and CDR2 SVGAGI. Trimming cost V 4 bases and J 2 bases; bases outside gene matches: 7. The CDR3 reads CASSSGTTANTGELFF. CDR3 bases: TGTGCCAGCAGTTCGGGGACTACCGCCAACACCGGGGAGCTGTTTTTT.

The V and J genes are TRBV19 and TRBJ2-5, with D uncertain. The end of the DNA is better explained by TRBJ2-7, so the J call may be wrong. The V gene's germline CDR1 is LNHDA and CDR2 SQIVND (reference sequence). This CDR3 contains 13 residues. The CDR3 here is CASSPGRAYEQYF. Here the CDR3 DNA reads TGTGCCAGTAGCCCTGGACGGGCCTACGAGCAGTACTTC.

This sequence joins TRBV5-1 and TRBJ2-1; a possible D gene is TRBD2 (6 bases). Trimming removed 0 bases from V and 0 bases from J, with 7 bases in between. The CDR3 is made up of 15 amino acids. The germline CDR1 and CDR2 sequences are SGHRS and YFSETQ. CDR3 sequence: CASSLAGASYNEQFF. CDR3 in DNA: TGCGCCAGCAGCTTGGCGGGAGCCTCCTACAATGAGCAGTTCTTC. Full variable domain (remainder filled in from reference TRBV5-1 and TRBJ2-1): KAGVTQTPRYLIKTRGQQVTLSCSPISGHRSVSWYQQTPGQGLQFLFEYFSETQRNKGNFPGRFSGRQFSNSRSEMNVSTLELGDSALYLCASSLAGASYNEQFFGPGTRLTVL.

This chain connects TRBV30 to TRBJ2-5; TRBD2 is a possible D gene (6 bases). Germline-derived CDR1 and CDR2 are GTSNPN and SVGIG (reference sequence). V lost 5 bases and J 11 bases, leaving 15 bases between the germline ends. There are 11 residues in the CDR3. The CDR3 nucleotides are TGTGCCTGGCTCCGGGGAGGTGAGCAGTACTTC. It is translated as CAWLRGGEQYF.

The DNA of the CDR3 is TGTGCCAGCAGACCTCTTAGGGTTGGGGGGGAAAACGAGCAGTACTTC. This gives the protein CASRPLRVGGENEQYF. The chain uses TRBV28 and TRBJ2-7; 7 nucleotides align to TRBD2. V dropped 6 bases and J dropped 5; count of bases not matched to a gene: 16. Germline V gene data show CDR1 as MDHEN and CDR2 as SYDVKM. This CDR3 has 16 amino acids.

This chain links TRBV5-5 with TRBJ1-5; tentative D call: TRBD1 (5 bases). V was clipped by 4 bases and J by 5 bases, with 7 bases between them. CDR1 SGHKS and CDR2 YYEKEE come from the germline V gene (reference sequence). The CDR3 extends over 12 amino acids. The CDR3 sequence is CASSLQDQPQHF. CDR3 nucleotide sequence: TGTGCCAGCAGCCTACAGGATCAGCCCCAGCATTTT. Using reference TRBV5-5 and TRBJ1-5 for the parts outside the CDR3, the full variable domain is DAGVTQSPTHLIKTRGQQVTLRCSPISGHKSVSWYQQVLGQGPQFIFQYYEKEERGRGNFPDRFSARQFPNYSSELNVNALLLGDSALYLCASSLQDQPQHFGDGTRLSIL.

This chain connects TRBV7-9 to TRBJ1-4; 8 bases map to TRBD1. This CDR3 comprises 18 residues. CDR1 is SEHNR, CDR2 FQNEAQ, per germline (reference sequence). V was pared by 5 bases and J by 7 bases, with 18 bases of the junction left unmatched. Here the CDR3 reads CASSQTDRGQFEGEKLFF. CDR3 DNA: TGTGCCAGCAGCCAGACCGACAGGGGCCAATTTGAGGGTGAAAAACTGTTTTTT.

The chain combines TRBV10-3 with TRBJ2-3, with TRBD1 identical over 8 bases. Germline V gene sequence: CDR1 ENHRY, CDR2 SYGVKD. The ends lost 7 bases at V and 4 bases at J; junction bases unmatched: 13. The CDR3 is 16 residues long. As DNA, the CDR3 is TGTGCCATCAATCAAGGACAGGGTCAATTCCCAGATACGCAGTATTTT. Translating it yields CAINQGQGQFPDTQYF.

This clone was detected once. This chain joins TRBV4-3 and TRBJ2-4, with 10 bases that match TRBD2. The V gene's germline CDR1 is LGHNA and CDR2 YSLEER. With 4 bases clipped from V and 4 bases from J, the junction kept 19 bases outside the gene matches. This CDR3 is 20 amino acids long. The CDR3 DNA reads as TGCGCCAGCAGCCCTTACTTAGATATGGGAGCGGGAGGGCTAAAAAACATTCAGTACTTC. Residues: CASSPYLDMGAGGLKNIQYF.

The genes are TRBV7-9 and TRBJ2-7; 9 bases map to TRBD1. The J segment lost 6 bases and the V segment lost 5 bases, leaving 20 bases of the junction unmatched. This CDR3 contains 18 residues. The germline V gene encodes CDR1 SEHNR and CDR2 FQNEAQ (reference sequence). The CDR3 reads CASSRTGTGSLIASEQYF. DNA of the CDR3: TGTGCCAGCAGCCGAACCGGGACAGGGTCGTTGATAGCGTCCGAGCAGTACTTC.

V and J are TRBV28 and TRBJ1-2; TRBD1 matches 9 bases. CDR1 and CDR2 (germline): MDHEN, SYDVKM. This CDR3 contains 18 residues. V lost 7 bases and J lost 4; bases outside the gene matches: 19. The CDR3 sequence: CASKVYGQGSSKFYGYTF. The CDR3 DNA is TGTGCCAGCAAAGTTTACGGACAGGGGTCTAGTAAGTTCTATGGCTACACCTTC.

The sample holds one count of this clone. V usage is TRBV7-9 and J usage is TRBJ2-1; tentatively, D is TRBD2 (5 bases). CDR1 is SEHNR, CDR2 FQNEAQ, per germline (reference sequence). There are 15 residues in the CDR3. V was trimmed by 2 bases and J by 8 bases, leaving 16 bases between them. The DNA for the CDR3 is TGTGCCAGCAGCTTAAGGGCAGTTCCCGGGGATGAGCAGTTCTTC. Protein: CASSLRAVPGDEQFF.

This clone was found once. J is TRBJ2-3 and V is TRBV27; 8 bases map to TRBD2. CDR1 and CDR2 (germline): MNHEY, SMNVEV (reference sequence). J lost 2 bases, V lost 4 bases, and 5 bases had no gene match. The CDR3 extends over 15 amino acids. CDR3 nucleotides: TGTGCCAGCAGTTCTAGCGGGCTTTACACAGATACGCAGTATTTT. Translation: CASSSSGLYTDTQYF.

The rearrangement links TRBV6-6 to TRBJ2-1, with TRBD2 as a possible D gene (5 bases). This CDR3 spans 16 amino acids. Trimming removed 1 base from V and 12 bases from J, with 22 bases in between. Germline assignment: CDR1 MNHNY and CDR2 SVGAGI (reference sequence). The CDR3 bases are TGTGCCAGCAGTTACTATAGTCAGGCCCCCGGGGTTGGGCAGTTCTTC. It codes for CASSYYSQAPGVGQFF.

The J gene is TRBJ2-1, the V gene TRBV2; 7 bases line up with TRBD2. CDR1 and CDR2 from the germline V gene are SNHLY and FYNNEI. J was trimmed by 5 bases and V by 2 bases; bases with no gene match: 12. This CDR3 region has 17 residues. In DNA form, the CDR3 reads TGTGCCAGCAGTGAACCAACCCGGGACTATTACCACAATGAGCAGTTCTTC. Protein product: CASSEPTRDYYHNEQFF.

This chain links TRBV11-3 with TRBJ2-1; D is possibly TRBD1 or TRBD2 (5 bases each). The CDR3 is 14 amino acids. Germline CDR1 reads SGHNT; CDR2 reads YENEEA. The V end lost 5 bases, the J end lost 10 bases, and 18 bases lay between the germline ends. The CDR3 loop is CASSPSIGGDEQFF. As DNA, the CDR3 is TGTGCCAGCAGCCCCAGTATTGGTGGGGACGAGCAGTTCTTC.

V is TRBV14 and J is TRBJ2-7, with D hard to call. The V gene's germline CDR1 is SGHDN and CDR2 FVKESK. The length of the CDR3 is 15 residues. The V and J ends lost 0 bases and 1 base respectively, with 10 bases between them. The CDR3 protein is CASSQEVDGSYEQYF. DNA for the CDR3: TGTGCCAGCAGCCAAGAGGTAGACGGGTCCTACGAGCAGTACTTC.

This clone was seen a few times. This chain joins TRBV4-1 and TRBJ2-7; D may be TRBD1 (6 bases). The CDR3 length is 15 residues. V lost 0 bases and J 6 bases, leaving 15 bases between the germline ends. Per the germline V gene, CDR1 is MGHRA and CDR2 is YSYEKL. CDR3 protein: CASSQDRGPTAEQYF. In DNA, the CDR3 is TGCGCCAGCAGCCAAGACAGGGGTCCGACCGCCGAGCAGTACTTC.

This clone was recorded once. The chain combines TRBV14 with TRBJ2-2; D ambiguous. Per the germline V gene, CDR1 is SGHDN and CDR2 is FVKESK. The germline V and J ends were trimmed by 7 bases and 4 bases, with 25 bases remaining between them. The CDR3 covers 18 residues. The DNA for the CDR3 is TGTGCCAGCACCCCAACGAATTCTGCAGGTACGGCCACCGGGGAGCTGTTTTTT. Its translation: CASTPTNSAGTATGELFF. Drawing the rest from reference TRBV14 and TRBJ2-2, the complete variable domain is EAGVTQFPSHSVIEKGQTVTLRCDPISGHDNLYWYRRVMGKEIKFLLHFVKESKQDESGMPNNRFLAERTGGTYSTLKVQPAELEDSGVYFCASTPTNSAGTATGELFFGEGSRLTVL.

As DNA, the CDR3 is TGTGCCAGCAGTGTAGCGGGAGGGGTTCAAGAGACCCAGTACTTC. This sequence encodes CASSVAGGVQETQYF. The rearrangement uses TRBV28 and TRBJ2-5, with 11 bases identical to TRBD2. The V gene end was trimmed by 5 bases and the J gene end by 2 bases; junction bases not matched to a gene: 4. The germline V gene encodes CDR1 MDHEN and CDR2 SYDVKM. The CDR3 loop spans 15 amino acids.

This clone was counted a few times. The V and J genes are TRBV6-5 and TRBJ2-7, with D perhaps TRBD2 (5 bases). The germline V gene encodes CDR1 MNHEY and CDR2 SVGAGI. Trimming took 6 bases from V and 7 from J, leaving 22 bases between them. This CDR3 is built from 15 residues. The CDR3 sequence: CASSDAVGLAGEQYF. In DNA, the CDR3 is TGTGCCAGCAGCGACGCCGTCGGGCTAGCAGGAGAGCAGTACTTC.

This sequence joins TRBV15 and TRBJ2-7, with 8 positions matching TRBD1. The CDR3 consists of 15 residues. The germline V gene encodes CDR1 LNHNV and CDR2 YYDKDF (reference sequence). The V segment lost 0 bases and the J segment 6 bases; nucleotides outside the gene matches: 7. CDR3 region: CATSRDGDRTFEQYF. The CDR3 coding sequence is TGTGCCACCAGCAGAGATGGGGACAGGACGTTCGAGCAGTACTTC.

J is TRBJ2-3 and V is TRBV10-1; tentative D call: TRBD1 (6 bases). Per the germline V gene, CDR1 is WNHNN and CDR2 is SYGVQD (reference sequence). Trimming stripped 3 bases from V and 2 bases from J, with 9 bases between. The CDR3 has 14 residues. CDR3 amino acids: CASSDRGYTDTQYF. DNA of the CDR3: TGCGCCAGCAGTGACAGGGGCTACACAGATACGCAGTATTTT.

CDR3 bases: TGTGCCAGCAGCCTCCTCGGGGCAGGGGGCGCGAACGAGCAGTACTTC. Protein: CASSLLGAGGANEQYF. The gene calls are TRBV7-9 and TRBJ2-7, with 8 bases aligning to TRBD1. From germline, CDR1 is SEHNR and CDR2 FQNEAQ (reference sequence). This CDR3 region has 16 residues. J lost 5 bases, V lost 5 bases, and 14 bases had no gene match.

This clone was counted only a few times. The genes are TRBV6-1 and TRBJ1-4, with 8 nucleotides matching TRBD1. The CDR3 is 15 amino acids. The junction had 1 base not matched to a gene; V was cut back by 2 bases and J by 2 bases. Germline V gene sequence: CDR1 MNHNS, CDR2 SASEGT. CDR3 in amino acids: CASSESGGTNEKLFF. In DNA form, the CDR3 reads TGTGCCAGCAGTGAATCAGGGGGCACTAATGAAAAACTGTTTTTT.

The rearrangement links TRBV7-3 to TRBJ2-7, with TRBD2 identical over 7 bases. V shed 2 bases and J 3 bases; nucleotides not matched to a gene: 4. CDR1 and CDR2 from the germline V gene are SGHTA and FQGTGA. There are 14 residues in the CDR3. The CDR3 DNA follows: TGTGCCAGCAGCTTAGGGGCGGGAGACTACGAGCAGTACTTC. It translates to CASSLGAGDYEQYF.